Sequencing of this TCR beta chain was carried out in a study of cytomegalovirus exposure and HLA in healthy donors. Study overall: The study's early data release held roughly 91 million unique TCRs from HLA-typed donors.

V lost 1 base, J lost 3 bases, and 15 bases lay in between. Germline V gene data show CDR1 as KGHSH and CDR2 as LQKENI. CDR3 size: 16 residues. The PCR made use of 60 Vbeta and 13 Jbeta primers. Only in-frame clones appear in the TCRdb table, and some are missing; sequencing was by immunoSEQ multiplex PCR. The data show over 150,000 clones, 80% seen once. The chain links TRBV18 to TRBJ1-1, with a tentative D call TRBD1 (6 bases). The origin of this receptor is a man younger than 45 in good health and CMV-seronegative. The sample was PBMCs. The CDR3 bases are TGTGCCAGCTCACCACTAAGGGGGGGGCGTGACACTGAAGCTTTCTTT. This gives the protein CASSPLRGGRDTEAFF.